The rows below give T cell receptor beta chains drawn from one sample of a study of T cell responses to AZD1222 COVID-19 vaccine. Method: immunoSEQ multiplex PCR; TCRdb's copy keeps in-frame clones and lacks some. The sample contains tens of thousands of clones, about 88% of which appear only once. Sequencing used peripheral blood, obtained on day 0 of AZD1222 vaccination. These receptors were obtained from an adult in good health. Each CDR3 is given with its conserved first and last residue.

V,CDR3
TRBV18,CASSPSGTGRQTNEKLFF
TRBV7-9,CASSTTRVYPYEQYF
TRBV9,CASSVVPSGRVNEQFF
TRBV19,CASNRGTGMDTGELFF
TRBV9,CASTESAQNYGYTF
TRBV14,CASSQANIYEQYF
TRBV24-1,CATSPHGGQTNTGELFF
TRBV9,CASSGDRPDRFSYEQYF
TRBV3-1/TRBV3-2,CASSQEAYEQYF
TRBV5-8,CASSFMGQGLNEQYF
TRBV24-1,CATGTNNEQFF
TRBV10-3,CAISESIGGVDEKLFF
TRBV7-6,CASSVSGTGSEKLFF
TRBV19,CASSMSSGGAETQYF
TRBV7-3,CASSLSGAGANVLTF
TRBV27,CASSLDGRNTGELFF
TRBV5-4,CASSALDRVTLESPLHF
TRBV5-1,CASRRDRISGNTIYF
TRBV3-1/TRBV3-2,CASSQGLAGGPGNIQYF
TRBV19,CASSIEGDGYGELFF
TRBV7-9,CASRPRGGGEQFF
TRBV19,CASKTRGTEAFF
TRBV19,CASTNSGSYSNQPQHF
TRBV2,CASLMTSYEQYF
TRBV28,CASSSPSAGGAYNEQFF
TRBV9,CASSVAPTSLQETQYF
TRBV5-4,CASSLDETYEAFF
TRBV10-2,CASSRTLRDGYTF
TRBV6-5,CASRPGEGYTF
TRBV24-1,CARGETQYF
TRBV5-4,CASLPSGRAGEQFF
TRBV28,CASSHRTVDEQFF
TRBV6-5,CASATVETGSPLHF
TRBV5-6,CASSFGTSEQYF
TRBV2,CASRTGPPRTSGNTIYF
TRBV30,CAWSVLYNEQFF
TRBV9,CASSVGLGGPTEAFF
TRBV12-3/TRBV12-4,CASSLNRDTQYF
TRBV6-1,CAIKRGSDSYEQYF
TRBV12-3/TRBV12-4,CASSWTEDEAFF
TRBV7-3,CASSLEERAEAFF
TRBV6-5,CASSYQVAGPYEQYF
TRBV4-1,CASSHPRKGASCFF
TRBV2,CASSGLSLREPQHF
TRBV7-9,CASSLGDRIHGELFF
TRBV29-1,CSGPEDFSYEQYF
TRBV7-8,CASSSGILAGGSSEQFF
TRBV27,CASTEQGAAGELFF
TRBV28,CASSLRDNQPQHF
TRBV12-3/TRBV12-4,CASSPEREQFF
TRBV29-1,CSGGQMNTEAFF
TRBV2,CASRSSVGAQYF
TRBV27,CASYRDSRMGEQYF
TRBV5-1,CASSLETSIQYF
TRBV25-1,CASTGYTEAFF